The 30 T cell receptor beta chains listed next were all sequenced from one sample in a study of synovial regulatory T cells in juvenile arthritis. Assay: immunoSEQ multiplex PCR; the TCRdb copy retains only in-frame clones and omits some. The sample has roughly 9,900 clones. Material for sequencing was Treg cells from blood. Specified subset: remaining (HLA-DR-negative) circulating blood Treg cells. The receptors come from a donor younger than 30 with juvenile idiopathic arthritis.

This rearrangement joins TRBV6-1 to TRBJ1-4. The CDR3 is 13 residues long. No DNA appears here. Germline-derived CDR1 and CDR2 are MNHNS and SASEGT. The CDR3: CASSSPGREKLFF.

The chain carries TRBV5-4 and TRBJ2-3; TCRdb gives TRBD2 as the D gene, but with no DNA this cannot be confirmed. Per the germline V gene, CDR1 is SGHNT and CDR2 is YYREEE (reference sequence). The CDR3 spans 15 residues. DNA is not on record. The chain's CDR3 is CASSPSGRRTDTQYF. Using reference TRBV5-4 and TRBJ2-3 for the parts outside the CDR3, the full variable domain is ETGVTQSPTHLIKTRGQQVTLRCSSQSGHNTVSWYQQALGQGPQFIFQYYREEENGRGNFPPRFSGLQFPNYSSELNVNALELDDSALYLCASSPSGRRTDTQYFGPGTRLTVL.

The rearrangement joins TRBV7-8 to TRBJ1-2; lacking DNA, the TRBD1 call made by TCRdb goes unchecked. The CDR3 consists of 14 residues. No nucleotide data were recorded. From germline, CDR1 is SGHVS and CDR2 FQNEAQ. CDR3 residues: CASSTRTGLYGYTF.

The chain links TRBV5-1 to TRBJ2-7; TCRdb lists TRBD1, though no DNA is available to test this call. Germline CDR1 reads SGHRS; CDR2 reads YFSETQ. The CDR3 sequence is 14 residues long. A DNA sequence was not provided. CDR3 residues: CASSLRDRGRGQYF.

J is TRBJ2-7 and V is TRBV5-4; TCRdb picks TRBD2, but there is no DNA to check that call. The germline V gene has CDR1 SGHNT and CDR2 YYREEE (reference sequence). The CDR3 is made up of 15 amino acids. The nucleotide record is missing. CDR3 in amino acids: CASSFSGSHSYEQYF.

The V and J genes are TRBV5-1 and TRBJ2-7. This CDR3 is 15 amino acids long. This entry has no DNA. Germline V gene lookup returns CDR1 SGHRS and CDR2 YFSETQ. CDR3 residues: CASSSEKPTGREQYF.

This chain connects TRBV9 to TRBJ2-7. The CDR3 sequence is 14 residues long. No DNA appears here. CDR1 is SGDLS, CDR2 YYNGEE, per germline. CDR3 protein: CASSVRVDTYEQYF. Supplemented by reference TRBV9 and TRBJ2-7, the full variable domain reads DSGVTQTPKHLITATGQRVTLRCSPRSGDLSVYWYQQSLDQGLQFLIQYYNGEERAKGNILERFSAQQFPDLHSELNLSSLELGDSALYFCASSVRVDTYEQYFGPGTRLTVT.

The rearrangement joins TRBV27 to TRBJ2-1; TCRdb lists TRBD1, though no DNA is available to test this call. CDR1 is MNHEY and CDR2 is SMNVEV in the germline V gene (reference sequence). The CDR3 spans 14 residues. The coding DNA is unavailable. The CDR3: CASSPRQGYNEQFF.

The rearrangement links TRBV4-2 to TRBJ1-3; TCRdb gives TRBD1 as the D gene, but with no DNA this cannot be confirmed. Per the germline V gene, CDR1 is LGHNA and CDR2 is YNFKEQ. There are 18 residues in the CDR3. No nucleotide data were recorded. The CDR3 protein is CASSRPLQGASSGNTIYF.

V and J are TRBV7-9 and TRBJ2-3; TCRdb picks TRBD2, but there is no DNA to check that call. Germline CDR1 is SEHNR and CDR2 is FQNEAQ (reference sequence). The CDR3 has 14 amino acids. No DNA is listed. CDR3 amino acids: CASSLHSNTDTQYF. Supplemented by reference TRBV7-9 and TRBJ2-3, the full variable domain reads DTGVSQNPRHKITKRGQNVTFRCDPISEHNRLYWYRQTLGQGPEFLTYFQNEAQLEKSRLLSDRFSAERPKGSFSTLEIQRTEQGDSAMYLCASSLHSNTDTQYFGPGTRLTVL.

The chain has TRBV5-4 and TRBJ2-2; TCRdb's D gene call, TRBD1, goes unchecked for lack of DNA. CDR1 and CDR2 (germline): SGHNT, YYREEE (reference sequence). The CDR3 consists of 17 residues. There is no recorded DNA. This CDR3 is CASSLAGRAMNTGELFF.

The chain joins TRBV9 to TRBJ2-1; TCRdb proposes TRBD2, but this gene call is untestable without DNA. Germline-derived CDR1 and CDR2 are SGDLS and YYNGEE. The CDR3 is 16 amino acids. No DNA appears here. The CDR3 loop reads CASSATILAAYNEQFF.

The genes are TRBV30 and TRBJ1-3. The germline V gene encodes CDR1 GTSNPN and CDR2 SVGIG (reference sequence). CDR3 length: 16 amino acids. No DNA is listed. The CDR3 protein is CAWSPLNAAGGNTIYF.

This chain uses TRBV14 with TRBJ2-7. The CDR3 spans 15 residues. No DNA sequence was recorded. Germline V CDR1 and CDR2: SGHDN, FVKESK. Here the CDR3 reads CASSPPGPPAFEQYF.

The chain joins TRBV25-1 to TRBJ2-7; TCRdb outputs TRBD1, but without DNA this stays unchecked. Looked up from germline, CDR1 is MGHDK and CDR2 is SYGVNS. This CDR3 is built from 15 residues. The record lacks a DNA sequence. CDR3 region: CASSPNRGIFYEQYF.

The V and J genes are TRBV28 and TRBJ1-1. This CDR3 has 13 residues. The entry carries no DNA sequence. CDR1 is MDHEN and CDR2 is SYDVKM in the germline V gene. CDR3 amino acids: CASGGVMNTEAFF.

The chain has TRBV5-4 and TRBJ2-7; TCRdb's assignment of TRBD2 cannot be checked, as there is no DNA. Per the germline V gene, CDR1 is SGHNT and CDR2 is YYREEE (reference sequence). The CDR3 sequence is 14 residues long. No DNA was logged. The CDR3: CASSSGLTPYEQYF.

The chain joins TRBV29-1 to TRBJ1-4; the TCRdb call, TRBD1, lacks DNA for checking. The germline gives CDR1 SQVTM, CDR2 ANQGSEA. This CDR3 is built from 13 residues. No DNA sequence was recorded. CDR3 sequence: CSVGTGVNEKLFF.

The J gene is TRBJ1-4, the V gene TRBV15. Germline CDR1 and CDR2: LNHNV and YYDKDF (reference sequence). The CDR3 length is 16 residues. The record lacks a DNA sequence. CDR3 sequence: CATSRPSGLANEKLFF.

V gene TRBV4-1 combines with J gene TRBJ2-7; without DNA, the TCRdb call of TRBD2 cannot be checked. CDR3 size: 15 residues. Only the protein is available. Germline-derived CDR1 and CDR2 are MGHRA and YSYEKL. CDR3 in amino acids: CASSQMGGNSYEQYF.

V is TRBV28 and J is TRBJ1-1; the TRBD1 assignment by TCRdb is unverifiable without DNA. The CDR3 spans 16 residues. The coding DNA is unavailable. The V gene's germline CDR1 is MDHEN and CDR2 SYDVKM. CDR3 amino acids: CASCRPGGQGAPEAFF.

The chain recombines TRBV28 with TRBJ1-2. Germline CDR1 MDHEN, CDR2 SYDVKM. This CDR3 has 15 amino acids. There is no recorded DNA. CDR3 loop: CASSSSSSGDYGYTF.

The chain uses TRBV4-2 and TRBJ2-7; TCRdb selects TRBD1, and the lack of DNA leaves this call unchecked. Germline CDR1 and CDR2: LGHNA and YNFKEQ. The CDR3 is 17 amino acids. Only the protein is available. The CDR3 loop is CASSQDPGQGFYDEQYF.

The chain links TRBV28 to TRBJ2-1; TCRdb's assignment of TRBD1 cannot be checked, as there is no DNA. The germline V gene has CDR1 MDHEN and CDR2 SYDVKM. The CDR3 has 14 amino acids. The protein alone is recorded here. The CDR3 protein is CASSFTGPGNEQFF. The full variable domain, its missing parts supplied by reference TRBV28 and TRBJ2-1, is DVKVTQSSRYLVKRTGEKVFLECVQDMDHENMFWYRQDPGLGLRLIYFSYDVKMKEKGDIPEGYSVSREKKERFSLILESASTNQTSMYLCASSFTGPGNEQFFGPGTRLTVL.

Judged by frequency, this clone is medium-sized (0.01 to 0.1%). J is TRBJ2-3 and V is TRBV28; TCRdb gives TRBD2 as the D gene, but with no DNA this cannot be confirmed. This CDR3 is built from 13 residues. The record lacks a DNA sequence. CDR1 is MDHEN and CDR2 is SYDVKM in the germline V gene. CDR3 residues: CASKAGSTDTQYF. The entire variable domain, with the rest obtained from reference TRBV28 and TRBJ2-3, is as follows: DVKVTQSSRYLVKRTGEKVFLECVQDMDHENMFWYRQDPGLGLRLIYFSYDVKMKEKGDIPEGYSVSREKKERFSLILESASTNQTSMYLCASKAGSTDTQYFGPGTRLTVL.

The chain is built from TRBV18 and TRBJ2-7; TCRdb's assignment of TRBD2 cannot be checked, as there is no DNA. Germline lookup yields CDR1 KGHSH and CDR2 LQKENI. This CDR3 has 12 amino acids. No coding sequence is recorded. The CDR3 here is CASSLVLGEQYF. The full variable domain, its missing parts supplied by reference TRBV18 and TRBJ2-7, is NAGVMQNPRHLVRRRGQEARLRCSPMKGHSHVYWYRQLPEEGLKFMVYLQKENIIDESGMPKERFSAEFPKEGPSILRIQQVVRGDSAAYFCASSLVLGEQYFGPGTRLTVT.

J is TRBJ1-2 and V is TRBV28. Germline assignment: CDR1 MDHEN and CDR2 SYDVKM. The CDR3 has 10 residues. No DNA appears here. The CDR3 protein is CASRLGGYTF.

Considering frequency, this clone is medium-sized (0.01 to 0.1%). This chain uses TRBV4-1 with TRBJ1-5; TCRdb's D gene call, TRBD1, goes unchecked for lack of DNA. The CDR3 is 15 amino acids. No coding sequence is recorded. Germline lookup yields CDR1 MGHRA and CDR2 YSYEKL. This CDR3 is CASSPRTGGNQPQHF.

J is TRBJ1-4 and V is TRBV6-1. Per germline, CDR1 MNHNS and CDR2 SASEGT. This CDR3 is built from 12 residues. Only the protein sequence is given. CDR3 loop: CASMASSEKLFF.

The V call is TRBV5-1, the J call TRBJ1-2; no DNA is available, so the TRBD1 call from TCRdb remains unchecked. The germline V gene has CDR1 SGHRS and CDR2 YFSETQ. The CDR3 sequence is 18 residues long. The DNA is not on file. CDR3 sequence reads: CASSLVLGSGGTPYGYTF.